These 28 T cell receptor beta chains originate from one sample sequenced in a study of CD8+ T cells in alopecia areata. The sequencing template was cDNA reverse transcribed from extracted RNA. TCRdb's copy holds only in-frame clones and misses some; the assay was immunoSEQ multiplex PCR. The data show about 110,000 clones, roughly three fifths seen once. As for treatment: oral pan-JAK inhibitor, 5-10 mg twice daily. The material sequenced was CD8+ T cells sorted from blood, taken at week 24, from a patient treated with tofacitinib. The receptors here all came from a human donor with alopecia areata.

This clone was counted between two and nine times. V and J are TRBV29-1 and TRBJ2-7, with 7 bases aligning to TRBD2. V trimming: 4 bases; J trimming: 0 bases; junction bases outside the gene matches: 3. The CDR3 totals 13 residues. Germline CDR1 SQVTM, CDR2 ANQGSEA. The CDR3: CSVGGGSSYEQYF. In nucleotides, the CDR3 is TGCAGCGTTGGGGGCGGGAGCTCCTACGAGCAGTACTTC.

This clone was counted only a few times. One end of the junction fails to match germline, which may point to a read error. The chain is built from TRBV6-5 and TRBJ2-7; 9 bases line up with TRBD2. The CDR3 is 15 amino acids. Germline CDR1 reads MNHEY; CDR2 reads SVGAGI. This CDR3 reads CASSYVAGASDEQYF. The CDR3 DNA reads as TGTGCCAGCAGTTATGTAGCGGGGGCCTCCGACGAGCAGTACTTC.

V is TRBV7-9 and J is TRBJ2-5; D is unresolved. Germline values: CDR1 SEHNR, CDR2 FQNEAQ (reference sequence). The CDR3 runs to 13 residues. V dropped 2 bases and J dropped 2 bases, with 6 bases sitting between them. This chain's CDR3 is CASSLLEQETQYF. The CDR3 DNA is TGTGCCAGCAGCTTATTGGAGCAAGAGACCCAGTACTTC.

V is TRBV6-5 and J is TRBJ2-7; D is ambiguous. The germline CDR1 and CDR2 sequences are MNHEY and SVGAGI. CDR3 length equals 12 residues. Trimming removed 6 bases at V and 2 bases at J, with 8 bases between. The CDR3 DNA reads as TGTGCCAGCAGGAACCATGCCTACGAGCAGTACTTC. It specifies CASRNHAYEQYF.

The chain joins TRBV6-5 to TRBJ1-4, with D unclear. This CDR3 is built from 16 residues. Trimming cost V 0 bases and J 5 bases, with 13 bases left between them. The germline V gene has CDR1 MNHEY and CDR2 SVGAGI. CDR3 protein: CASSYSLQTMNEKLFF. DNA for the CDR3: TGTGCCAGCAGTTACTCGTTACAGACGATGAATGAAAAACTGTTTTTT.

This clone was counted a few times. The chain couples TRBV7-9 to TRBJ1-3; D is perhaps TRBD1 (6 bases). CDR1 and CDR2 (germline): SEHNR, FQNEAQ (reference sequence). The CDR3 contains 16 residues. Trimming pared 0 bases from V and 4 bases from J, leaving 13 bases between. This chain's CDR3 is CASSLAWGLGGNTIYF. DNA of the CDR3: TGTGCCAGCAGCTTAGCGTGGGGGCTTGGAGGAAACACCATATATTTT.

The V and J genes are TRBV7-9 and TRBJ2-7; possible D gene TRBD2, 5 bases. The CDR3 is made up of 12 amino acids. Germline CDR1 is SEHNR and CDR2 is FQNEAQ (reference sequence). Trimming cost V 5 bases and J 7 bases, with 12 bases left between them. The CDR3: CASSRSGEEQYF. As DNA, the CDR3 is TGTGCCAGCAGCCGCAGTGGGGAGGAGCAGTACTTC.

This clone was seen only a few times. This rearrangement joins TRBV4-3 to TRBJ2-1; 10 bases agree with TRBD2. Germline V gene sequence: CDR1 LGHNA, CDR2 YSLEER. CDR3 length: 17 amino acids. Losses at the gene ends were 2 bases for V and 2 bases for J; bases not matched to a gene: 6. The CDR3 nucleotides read TGCGCCAGCAGCCAAACCCCGAGCGGGGGGGCCTACAATGAGCAGTTCTTC. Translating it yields CASSQTPSGGAYNEQFF.

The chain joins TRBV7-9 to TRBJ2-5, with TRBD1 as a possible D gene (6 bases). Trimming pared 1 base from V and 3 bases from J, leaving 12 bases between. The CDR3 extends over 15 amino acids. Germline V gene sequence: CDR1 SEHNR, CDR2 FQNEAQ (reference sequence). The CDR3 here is CASSLGARGKETQYF. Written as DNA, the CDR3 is TGTGCCAGCAGCTTAGGTGCCAGGGGAAAAGAGACCCAGTACTTC.

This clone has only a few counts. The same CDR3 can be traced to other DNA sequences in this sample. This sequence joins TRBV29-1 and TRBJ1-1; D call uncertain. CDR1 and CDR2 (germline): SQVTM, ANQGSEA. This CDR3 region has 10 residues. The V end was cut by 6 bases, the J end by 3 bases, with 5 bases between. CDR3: CSVLDTEAFF. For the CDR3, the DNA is TGCAGCGTACTGGACACTGAAGCTTTCTTT.

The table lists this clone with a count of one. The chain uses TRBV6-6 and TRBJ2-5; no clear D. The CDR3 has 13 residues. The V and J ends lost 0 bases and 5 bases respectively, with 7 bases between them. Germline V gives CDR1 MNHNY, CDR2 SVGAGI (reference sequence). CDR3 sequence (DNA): TGTGCCAGCAGTTACTCGGGTCAGGAGACCCAGTACTTC. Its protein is CASSYSGQETQYF.

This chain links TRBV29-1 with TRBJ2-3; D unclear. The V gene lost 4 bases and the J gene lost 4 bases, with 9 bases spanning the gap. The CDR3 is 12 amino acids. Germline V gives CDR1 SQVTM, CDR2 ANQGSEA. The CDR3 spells CSVAESPDTQYF. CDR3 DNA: TGCAGCGTTGCGGAGAGCCCAGATACGCAGTATTTT.

CDR3: CASSFNGDTEAFF. CDR3 DNA: TGCGCCAGCAGCTTCAATGGGGACACTGAAGCTTTCTTT. The gene calls are TRBV5-1 and TRBJ1-1; D gene ambiguous. Looked up from germline, CDR1 is SGHRS and CDR2 is YFSETQ. The V end was cut by 2 bases, the J end by 3 bases, with 8 bases between. The CDR3 totals 13 residues. Supplemented by reference TRBV5-1 and TRBJ1-1, the full variable domain reads KAGVTQTPRYLIKTRGQQVTLSCSPISGHRSVSWYQQTPGQGLQFLFEYFSETQRNKGNFPGRFSGRQFSNSRSEMNVSTLELGDSALYLCASSFNGDTEAFFGQGTRLTVV.

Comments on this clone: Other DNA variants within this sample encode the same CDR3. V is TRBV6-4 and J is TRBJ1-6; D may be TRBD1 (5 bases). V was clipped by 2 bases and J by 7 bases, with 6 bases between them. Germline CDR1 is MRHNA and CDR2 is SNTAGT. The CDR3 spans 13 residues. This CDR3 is CASSDRDNSPLHF. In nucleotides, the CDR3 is TGTGCCAGCAGTGACCGGGACAATTCACCCCTCCACTTT.

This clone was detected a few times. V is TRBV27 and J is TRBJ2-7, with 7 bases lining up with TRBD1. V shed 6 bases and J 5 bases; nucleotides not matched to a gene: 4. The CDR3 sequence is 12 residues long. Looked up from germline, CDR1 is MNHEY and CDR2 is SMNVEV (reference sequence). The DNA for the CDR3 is TGTGCCAGCAGCACAGGGGACCACGAGCAGTACTTC. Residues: CASSTGDHEQYF.

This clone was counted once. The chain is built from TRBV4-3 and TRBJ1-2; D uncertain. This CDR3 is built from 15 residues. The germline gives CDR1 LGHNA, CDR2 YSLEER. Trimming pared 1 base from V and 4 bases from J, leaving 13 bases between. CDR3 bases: TGCGCCAGCAGCCAAGTTTTGGGAGGAGGCTATGGCTACACCTTC. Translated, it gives CASSQVLGGGYGYTF.

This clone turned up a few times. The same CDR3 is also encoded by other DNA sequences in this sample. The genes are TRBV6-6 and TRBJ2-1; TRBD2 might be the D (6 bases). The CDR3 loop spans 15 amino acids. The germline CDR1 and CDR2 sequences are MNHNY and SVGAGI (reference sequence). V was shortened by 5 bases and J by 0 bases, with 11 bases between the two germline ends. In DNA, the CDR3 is TGTGCCAGCAGTCGGGACGGGAGCTCCTACAATGAGCAGTTCTTC. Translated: CASSRDGSSYNEQFF.

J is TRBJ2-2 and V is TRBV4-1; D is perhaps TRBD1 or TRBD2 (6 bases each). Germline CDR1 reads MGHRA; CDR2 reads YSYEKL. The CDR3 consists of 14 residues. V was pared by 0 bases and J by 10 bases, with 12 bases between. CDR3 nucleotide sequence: TGCGCCAGCAGCCAAGAGGAGGGACACCAGGAGCTGTTTTTT. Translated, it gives CASSQEEGHQELFF.

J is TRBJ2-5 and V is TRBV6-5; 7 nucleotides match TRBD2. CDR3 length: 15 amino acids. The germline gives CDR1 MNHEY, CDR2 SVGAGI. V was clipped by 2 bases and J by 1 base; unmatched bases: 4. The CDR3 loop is CASSYMGGSQETQYF. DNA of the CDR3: TGTGCCAGCAGTTACATGGGGGGGAGCCAAGAGACCCAGTACTTC.

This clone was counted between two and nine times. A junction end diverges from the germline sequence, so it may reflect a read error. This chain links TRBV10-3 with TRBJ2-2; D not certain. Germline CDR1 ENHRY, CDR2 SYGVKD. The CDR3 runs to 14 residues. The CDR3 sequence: CASSYSRDTGELFF. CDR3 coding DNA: TGTGCCAGCAGTTATTCCCGGGACACCGGGGAGCTGTTTTTT.

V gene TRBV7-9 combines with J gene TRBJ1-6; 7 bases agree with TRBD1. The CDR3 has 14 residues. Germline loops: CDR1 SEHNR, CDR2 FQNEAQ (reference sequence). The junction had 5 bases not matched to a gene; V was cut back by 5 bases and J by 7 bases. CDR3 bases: TGTGCCAGCAGCCCCAGACAGGGCAATTCACCCCTCCACTTT. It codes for CASSPRQGNSPLHF. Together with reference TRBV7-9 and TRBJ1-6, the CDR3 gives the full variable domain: DTGVSQNPRHKITKRGQNVTFRCDPISEHNRLYWYRQTLGQGPEFLTYFQNEAQLEKSRLLSDRFSAERPKGSFSTLEIQRTEQGDSAMYLCASSPRQGNSPLHFGNGTRLTVT.

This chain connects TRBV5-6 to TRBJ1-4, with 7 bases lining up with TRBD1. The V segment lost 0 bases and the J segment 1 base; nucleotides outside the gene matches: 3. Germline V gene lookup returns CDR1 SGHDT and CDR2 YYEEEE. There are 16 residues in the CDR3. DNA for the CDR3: TGTGCCAGCAGCTTGGTTAGGGACAGAACTAATGAAAAACTGTTTTTT. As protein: CASSLVRDRTNEKLFF.

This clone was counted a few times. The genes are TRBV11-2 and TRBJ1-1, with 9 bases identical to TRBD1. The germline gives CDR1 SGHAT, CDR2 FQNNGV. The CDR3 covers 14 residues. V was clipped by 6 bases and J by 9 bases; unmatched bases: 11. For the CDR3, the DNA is TGTGCCAGCAGTCTCCCTGAGGACAGGGGAAAAGCTTTCTTT. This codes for CASSLPEDRGKAFF.

CDR3 coding DNA: TGTGCCAGCAGCTTAGGTGCCTCAACTAACTATGGCTACACCTTC. It yields the protein CASSLGASTNYGYTF. The gene calls are TRBV11-2 and TRBJ1-2; D is uncertain. The germline gives CDR1 SGHAT, CDR2 FQNNGV. The germline V and J ends were trimmed by 1 base and 0 bases, with 9 bases remaining between them. The CDR3 runs 15 residues.

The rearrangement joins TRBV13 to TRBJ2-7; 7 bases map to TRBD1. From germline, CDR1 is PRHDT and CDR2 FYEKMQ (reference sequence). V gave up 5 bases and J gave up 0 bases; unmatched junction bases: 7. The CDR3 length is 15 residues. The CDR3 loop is CASSLDGQASYEQYF. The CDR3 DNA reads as TGTGCCAGCAGCCTCGACGGACAGGCCTCCTACGAGCAGTACTTC. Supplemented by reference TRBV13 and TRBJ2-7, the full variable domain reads AAGVIQSPRHLIKEKRETATLKCYPIPRHDTVYWYQQGPGQDPQFLISFYEKMQSDKGSIPDRFSAQQFSDYHSELNMSSLELGDSALYFCASSLDGQASYEQYFGPGTRLTVT.

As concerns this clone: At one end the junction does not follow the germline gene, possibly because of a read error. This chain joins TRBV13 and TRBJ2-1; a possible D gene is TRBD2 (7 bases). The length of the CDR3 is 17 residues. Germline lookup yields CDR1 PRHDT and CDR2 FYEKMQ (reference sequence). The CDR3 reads CASSLAGGLSSDNEQFF. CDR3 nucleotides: TGTGCCAGCAGCTTAGCCGGGGGGCTTTCCTCCGACAATGAGCAGTTCTTC.

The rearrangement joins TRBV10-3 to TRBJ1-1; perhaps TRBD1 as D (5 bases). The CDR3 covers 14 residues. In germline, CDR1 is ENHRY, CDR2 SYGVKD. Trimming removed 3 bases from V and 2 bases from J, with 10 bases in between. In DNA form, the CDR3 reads TGTGCCATCAGTGACACAGGTCCTAACACTGAAGCTTTCTTT. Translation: CAISDTGPNTEAFF.

The CDR3 nucleotides are TGTGCCAGCAGCTCATCCCCTGAGCAGTACTTC. The encoded protein is CASSSSPEQYF. The chain recombines TRBV7-8 with TRBJ2-7, with D uncertain. V lost 4 bases and J lost 7, with 8 bases in between. The CDR3 covers 11 residues. The germline CDR1 and CDR2 sequences are SGHVS and FQNEAQ.